This TCR beta chain emerged from a study of blood T cell repertoires in COVID-19. On the study more broadly: Samples representing acute and convalescent COVID-19 were sourced from the United States, Italy and Spain. The analysed material was cDNA or gDNA that came from T cells, B-cell-depleted T cells, or PBMCs.

Germline-derived CDR1 and CDR2 are LGHNA and YNFKEQ. The CDR3 length is 14 residues. J lost 9 bases, V lost 4 bases, and 6 bases had no gene match. As originally analysed: Nucleated cell number was recorded as an estimate derived from reference gene primer amplification. Clones were sequenced by immunoSEQ multiplex PCR, and TCRdb holds only the in-frame ones, with some missing. V and J calls and clone size are those listed in that table; D and trimming were worked out from the DNA. Seen here are about 45,000 clones, around 85% observed once, and the top ten hold about a third. This receptor was taken from a woman older than 75 with acute or convalescent COVID-19. Sequencing was done on a sample of peripheral blood. The chain links TRBV4-2 to TRBJ2-1; 10 nucleotides align to TRBD2. CDR3: CASSPGLAFGEQFF. In DNA, the CDR3 is TGTGCCAGCAGCCCGGGACTAGCGTTTGGTGAGCAGTTCTTC.